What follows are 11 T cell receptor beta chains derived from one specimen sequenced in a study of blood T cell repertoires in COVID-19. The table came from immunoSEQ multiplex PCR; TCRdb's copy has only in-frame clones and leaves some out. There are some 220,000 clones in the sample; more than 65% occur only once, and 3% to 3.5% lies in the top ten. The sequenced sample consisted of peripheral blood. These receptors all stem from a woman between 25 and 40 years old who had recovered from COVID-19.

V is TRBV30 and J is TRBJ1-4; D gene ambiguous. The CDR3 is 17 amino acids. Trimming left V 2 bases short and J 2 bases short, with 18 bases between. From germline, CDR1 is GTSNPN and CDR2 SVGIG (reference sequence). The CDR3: CAWSSPGATWTNEKLFF. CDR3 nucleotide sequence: TGTGCCTGGAGTTCTCCGGGAGCGACGTGGACTAATGAAAAACTGTTTTTT.

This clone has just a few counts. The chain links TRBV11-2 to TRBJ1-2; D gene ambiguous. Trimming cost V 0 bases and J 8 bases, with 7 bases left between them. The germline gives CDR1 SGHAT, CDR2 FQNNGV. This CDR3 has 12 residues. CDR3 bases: TGTGCCAGCAGCTTAGATGGCAGAGGCTACACCTTC. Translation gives CASSLDGRGYTF.

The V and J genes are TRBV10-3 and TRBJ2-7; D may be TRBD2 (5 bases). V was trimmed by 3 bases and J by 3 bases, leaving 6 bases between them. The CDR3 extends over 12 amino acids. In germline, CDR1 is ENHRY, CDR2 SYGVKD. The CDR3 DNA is TGTGCCATCAGTGACGACTACTACGAGCAGTACTTC. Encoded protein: CAISDDYYEQYF.

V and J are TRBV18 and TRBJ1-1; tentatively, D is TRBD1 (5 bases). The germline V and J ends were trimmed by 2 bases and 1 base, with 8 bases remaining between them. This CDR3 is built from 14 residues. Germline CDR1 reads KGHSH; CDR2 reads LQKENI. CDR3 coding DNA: TGTGCCAGCTCACCAGTGCAGGGGAACACTGAAGCTTTCTTT. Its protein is CASSPVQGNTEAFF.

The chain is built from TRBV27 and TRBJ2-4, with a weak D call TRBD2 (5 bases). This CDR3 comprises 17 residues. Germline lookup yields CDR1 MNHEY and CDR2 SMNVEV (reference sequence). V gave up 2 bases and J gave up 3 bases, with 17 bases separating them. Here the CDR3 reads CASSLAGPRPLKNIQYF. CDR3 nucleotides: TGTGCCAGCAGTTTAGCGGGCCCCCGCCCTCTCAAAAACATTCAGTACTTC.

The CDR3 nucleotides read TGTGCCAGCAGCTTGGATGCTAGCTTTGAGCAGTTCTTC. Translated, it gives CASSLDASFEQFF. V is TRBV5-4 and J is TRBJ2-1, with a tentative D call TRBD2 (5 bases). This CDR3 is built from 13 residues. The V gene's germline CDR1 is SGHNT and CDR2 YYREEE (reference sequence). V was shortened by 0 bases and J by 9 bases, with 10 bases between the two germline ends.

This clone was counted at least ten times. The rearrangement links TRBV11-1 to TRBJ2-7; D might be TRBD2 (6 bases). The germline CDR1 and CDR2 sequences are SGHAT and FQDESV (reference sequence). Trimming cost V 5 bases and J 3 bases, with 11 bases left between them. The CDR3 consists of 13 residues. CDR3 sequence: CASSRGGVYEQYF. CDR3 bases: TGTGCCAGCAGCCGAGGCGGGGTCTACGAGCAGTACTTC.

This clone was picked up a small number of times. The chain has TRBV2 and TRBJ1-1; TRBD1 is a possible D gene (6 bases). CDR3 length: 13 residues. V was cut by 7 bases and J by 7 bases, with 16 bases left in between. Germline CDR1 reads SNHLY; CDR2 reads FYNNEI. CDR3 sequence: CASTRGKTFEAFF. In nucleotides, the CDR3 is TGTGCCAGCACGAGGGGGAAAACGTTTGAAGCTTTCTTT.

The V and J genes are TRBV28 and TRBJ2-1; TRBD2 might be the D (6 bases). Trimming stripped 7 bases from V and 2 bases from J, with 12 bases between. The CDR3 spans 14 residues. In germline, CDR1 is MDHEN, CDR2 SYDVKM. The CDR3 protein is CASTLGGPYNEQFF. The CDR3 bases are TGTGCCAGCACCCTGGGGGGTCCCTACAATGAGCAGTTCTTC.

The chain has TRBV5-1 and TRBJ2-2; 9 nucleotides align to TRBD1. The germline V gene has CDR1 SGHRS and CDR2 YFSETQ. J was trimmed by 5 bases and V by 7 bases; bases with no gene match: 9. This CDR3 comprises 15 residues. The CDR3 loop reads CASRIGTGLTGELFF. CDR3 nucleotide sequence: TGCGCCAGCCGGATTGGGACAGGGCTAACCGGGGAGCTGTTTTTT.

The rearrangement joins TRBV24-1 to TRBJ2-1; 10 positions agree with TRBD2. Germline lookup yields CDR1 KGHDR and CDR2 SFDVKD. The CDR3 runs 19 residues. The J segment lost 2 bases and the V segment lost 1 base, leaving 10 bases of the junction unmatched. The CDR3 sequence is CATSDFSIPGTSAYNEQFF. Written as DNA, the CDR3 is TGTGCCACCAGTGATTTCTCAATCCCGGGGACTAGCGCCTACAATGAGCAGTTCTTC.